One T cell receptor beta chain is described in this entry. The data originate from a study of cytomegalovirus exposure and HLA in healthy donors. Primers: 60 Vbeta forward and 13 Jbeta reverse. The method was immunoSEQ multiplex PCR; TCRdb's version includes in-frame clones alone and lacks a portion of them. The sample spans tens of thousands of clones; the ten largest clones claim roughly 2.9%. The germline V gene has CDR1 SGHNT and CDR2 YENEEA. V was clipped by 1 base and J by 0 bases, with 19 bases between them. The CDR3 loop spans 19 amino acids. This rearrangement joins TRBV11-3 to TRBJ1-5; D may be TRBD1 (5 bases). The source is a young woman in good health and CMV-seropositive. The material sequenced was PBMCs. The CDR3 DNA follows: TGTGCCAGCAGCTTAGCAACAAGGGGAATTACTCCTAGCAATCAGCCCCAGCATTTT. It yields the protein CASSLATRGITPSNQPQHF.